This T cell receptor (beta chain) originates from a study of CD8+CD57+ T cells in acquired aplastic anemia. Patients selected for sequencing had displayed CD8+CD57+ cell expansion by flow cytometry. The CDR3 is 16 residues long. The trim removed 3 bases at V and 3 bases at J, leaving 6 bases unmatched. Looked up from germline, CDR1 is LNHDA and CDR2 is SQIVND (reference sequence). This clonotype has at least ten counts. Its antigen remains unidentified. Study conclusions and caveats: Researchers reported that CD8+ Simpson's diversity was not significantly different in patients versus controls.

Genomic DNA, serving as template, underwent TCR beta VDJ and CDR3 profiling. TCRdb passed the reads through MiXCR, listing each CDR3 protein once. Of 160,000 or so distinct CDR3 sequences listed, around 50% are singletons. This receptor was identified in a human donor with aplastic anemia. Sequences were obtained from sorted CD4+, CD8+, or CD8+CD57+ T cells (not recorded which) from PBMCs. The chain recombines TRBV19 with TRBJ2-2; 8 bases are a match to TRBD1. As DNA, the CDR3 is TGTGCCAGTAGTATGAAGGACAGGGAGGACACCGGGGAGCTGTTTTTT. Amino acids: CASSMKDREDTGELFF.